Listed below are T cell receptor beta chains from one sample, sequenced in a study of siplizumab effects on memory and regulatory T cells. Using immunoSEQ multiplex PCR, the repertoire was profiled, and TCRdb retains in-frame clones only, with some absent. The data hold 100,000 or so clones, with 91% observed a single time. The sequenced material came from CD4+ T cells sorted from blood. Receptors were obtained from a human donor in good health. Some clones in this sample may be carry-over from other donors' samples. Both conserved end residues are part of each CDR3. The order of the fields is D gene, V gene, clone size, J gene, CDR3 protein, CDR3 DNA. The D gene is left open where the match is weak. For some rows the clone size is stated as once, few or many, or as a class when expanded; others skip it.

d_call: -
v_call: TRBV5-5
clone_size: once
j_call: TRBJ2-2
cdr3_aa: CASSLGGAWTTGELFF
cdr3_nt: TGTGCCAGCAGCCTTGGGGGGGCTTGGACCACCGGGGAGCTGTTTTTT

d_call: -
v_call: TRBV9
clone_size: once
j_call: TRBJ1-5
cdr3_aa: CASSGGTVNQPQHF
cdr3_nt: TGTGCCAGCAGCGGGGGTACAGTCAATCAGCCCCAGCATTTT

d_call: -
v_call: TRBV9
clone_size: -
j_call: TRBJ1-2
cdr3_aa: CASSALPGRNYGYTF
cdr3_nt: TGTGCCAGCAGCGCCCTCCCCGGGCGGAACTATGGCTACACCTTC

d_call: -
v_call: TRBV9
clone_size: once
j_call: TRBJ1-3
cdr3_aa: CASSPLGGTGNTIYF
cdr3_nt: TGTGCCAGCAGCCCCTTAGGAGGGACTGGAAACACCATATATTTT

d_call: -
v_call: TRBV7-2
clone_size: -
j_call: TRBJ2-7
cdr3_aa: CASSLIGYEQYF
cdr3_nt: TGTGCCAGCAGCTTAATTGGCTACGAGCAGTACTTC

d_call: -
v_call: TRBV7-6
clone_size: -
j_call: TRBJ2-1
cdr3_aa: CASSLKGSPYNEQFF
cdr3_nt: TGTGCCAGCAGCCTAAAAGGGTCTCCCTACAATGAGCAGTTCTTC

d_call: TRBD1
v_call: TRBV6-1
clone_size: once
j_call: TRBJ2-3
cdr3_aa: CASSGDRGRLTDTQYF
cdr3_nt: TGTGCCAGCAGTGGAGACAGGGGGCGTCTAACAGATACGCAGTATTTT

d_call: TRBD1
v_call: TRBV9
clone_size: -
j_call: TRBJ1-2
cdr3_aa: CASSPGQDIYYGYTF
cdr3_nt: TGTGCCAGCAGCCCCGGACAGGATATCTACTATGGCTACACCTTC

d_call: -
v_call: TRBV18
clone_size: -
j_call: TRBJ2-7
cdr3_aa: CASSPPTKYEQYF
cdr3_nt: TGTGCCAGCTCACCGCCGACAAAATACGAGCAGTACTTC

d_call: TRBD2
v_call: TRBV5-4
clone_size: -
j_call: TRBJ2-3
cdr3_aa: CASSLPAGPTDTQYF
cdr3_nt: TGTGCCAGCAGCCTACCAGCGGGACCCACAGATACGCAGTATTTT

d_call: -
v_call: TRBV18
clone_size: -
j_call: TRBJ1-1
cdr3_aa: CASSLGQNTEAFF
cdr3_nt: TGTGCCAGCTCACTTGGACAGAACACTGAAGCTTTCTTT

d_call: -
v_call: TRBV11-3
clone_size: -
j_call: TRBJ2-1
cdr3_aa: CASSGRMSSYNEQFF
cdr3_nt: TGTGCCAGCAGTGGTAGGATGAGCTCCTACAATGAGCAGTTCTTC

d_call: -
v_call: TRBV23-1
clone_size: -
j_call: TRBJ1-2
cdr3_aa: CASSQSIGRAPLSHYGYTF
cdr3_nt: TGCGCCAGCAGTCAATCGATCGGAAGGGCTCCCCTTAGCCACTATGGCTACACCTTC

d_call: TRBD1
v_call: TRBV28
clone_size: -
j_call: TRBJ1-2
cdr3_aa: CASSLGAGGYGYTF
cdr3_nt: TGTGCCAGCAGTTTAGGAGCAGGGGGCTATGGCTACACCTTC

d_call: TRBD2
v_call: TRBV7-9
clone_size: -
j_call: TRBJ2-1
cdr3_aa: CASSGGDEQFF
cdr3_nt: TGTGCCAGCAGTGGGGGGGATGAGCAGTTCTTC

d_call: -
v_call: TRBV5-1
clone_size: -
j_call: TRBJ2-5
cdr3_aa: CASSFYKGRETQYF
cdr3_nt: TGCGCCAGCAGCTTTTATAAGGGAAGAGAGACCCAGTACTTC

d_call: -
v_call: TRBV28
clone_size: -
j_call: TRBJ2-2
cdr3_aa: CASSPGGSGELFF
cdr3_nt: TGTGCCAGCAGTCCCGGAGGGTCCGGGGAGCTGTTTTTT

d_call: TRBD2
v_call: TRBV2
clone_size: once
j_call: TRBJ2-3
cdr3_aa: CAKPGLSAGEGTDTQYF
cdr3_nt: TGTGCCAAACCTGGGCTTTCAGCGGGAGAGGGGACAGATACGCAGTATTTT

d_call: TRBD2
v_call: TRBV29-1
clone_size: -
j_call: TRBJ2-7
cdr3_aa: CSVEVILAGGHVEQYF
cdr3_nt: TGCAGCGTTGAGGTTATTTTAGCGGGAGGGCATGTGGAGCAGTACTTC

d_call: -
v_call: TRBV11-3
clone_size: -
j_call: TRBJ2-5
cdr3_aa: CASSLGQVAEQETQYF
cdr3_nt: TGTGCCAGCAGCTTAGGCCAGGTGGCAGAGCAAGAGACCCAGTACTTC

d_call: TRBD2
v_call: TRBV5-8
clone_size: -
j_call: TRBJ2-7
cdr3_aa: CASSFASGSNEQYF
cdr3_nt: TGTGCCAGCAGCTTTGCTAGCGGGAGCAACGAGCAGTACTTC

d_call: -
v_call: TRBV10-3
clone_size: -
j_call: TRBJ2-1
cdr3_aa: CAISELAVFSYNEQFF
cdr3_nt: TGTGCCATCAGTGAGTTAGCGGTTTTTTCCTACAATGAGCAGTTCTTC

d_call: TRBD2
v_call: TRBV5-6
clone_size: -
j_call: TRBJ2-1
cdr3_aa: CASSVIGSPSGRSDEQFF
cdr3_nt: TGTGCCAGCAGCGTGATAGGATCCCCTAGCGGGAGATCGGATGAGCAGTTCTTC

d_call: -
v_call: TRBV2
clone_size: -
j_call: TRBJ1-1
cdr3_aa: CASSVGGGNTEAFF
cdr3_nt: TGTGCCAGCAGTGTCGGGGGAGGAAACACTGAAGCTTTCTTT

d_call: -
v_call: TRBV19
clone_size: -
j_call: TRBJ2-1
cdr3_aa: CASSSEAGFYGTFF
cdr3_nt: TGTGCCAGTAGTAGCGAGGCAGGGTTCTATGGCACGTTCTTC

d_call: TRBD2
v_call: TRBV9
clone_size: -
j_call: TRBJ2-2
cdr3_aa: CASSAPGLGTGELFF
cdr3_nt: TGTGCCAGCAGCGCCCCGGGACTAGGCACCGGGGAGCTGTTTTTT

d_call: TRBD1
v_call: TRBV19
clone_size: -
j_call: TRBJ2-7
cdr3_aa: CASSPQDNSGGQYF
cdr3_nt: TGTGCCAGTAGTCCTCAGGACAACTCAGGGGGACAGTACTTC